This TCR beta chain emerged from a study of cytomegalovirus exposure and HLA in healthy donors. Study-level points and caveats: Some V segments, TRBV6-2 and TRBV6-3 among them, were indistinguishable and were therefore excluded. Follow-up analysis later connected one missense variant in DCLRE1C with trimming of TCR beta V- and J-genes.

From germline, CDR1 is MNHNY and CDR2 SVGAGI (reference sequence). This CDR3 has 15 amino acids. The V and J ends lost 5 bases and 4 bases respectively, with 18 bases between them. 13 Jbeta primers and 60 Vbeta primers were used for the PCR. The method was immunoSEQ multiplex PCR; TCRdb's version includes in-frame clones alone and lacks a portion of them. Found here are approximately 190,000 clones, roughly 70% of them singletons; the top ten hold less than 3%. This clone was detected a few times. Its cognate antigen is unknown. This TCR came from a middle-aged man in good health and CMV-seropositive. This sequence joins TRBV6-6 and TRBJ2-7; maybe TRBD1 (8 bases). The sequencing input was PBMCs. As DNA, the CDR3 is TGTGCCAGCAGTCGAACAGGGGGGGCGAGATACGAGCAGTACTTC. Protein sequence: CASSRTGGARYEQYF.